Each of the 25 T cell receptor beta chains below was sequenced from the same sample in a study of blood T cell repertoires in COVID-19 (dated by TCRdb to between 2020 and 2021). Receptor libraries were prepared by the immunoSEQ multiplex PCR assay. Held by TCRdb, this immuneACCESS table contains in-frame sequences only and omits some clones. Under half of the omission traces to an unresolved V gene where checked; the cause of the rest is unknown. Across this sample there are fewer than 200,000 clones, with about 80% seen only once. Of the sample, around 6.9% falls within the top ten clones. Sequencing was performed on peripheral blood. The receptors here all came from a man aged 55 to 69 with acute or convalescent COVID-19.

The chain recombines TRBV7-2 with TRBJ2-2; 7 nucleotides agree with TRBD1. The V gene's germline CDR1 is SGHTA and CDR2 FQGNSA. The CDR3 covers 18 residues. With 5 bases clipped from V and 1 base from J, the junction kept 13 bases outside the gene matches. The CDR3: CASSVRWTGLGNTGELFF. The CDR3 region has the DNA TGTGCCAGCAGCGTCAGATGGACAGGTCTAGGGAACACCGGGGAGCTGTTTTTT.

V gene TRBV19 combines with J gene TRBJ2-7, with D tentatively TRBD1 (5 bases). The CDR3 extends over 17 amino acids. Germline lookup yields CDR1 LNHDA and CDR2 SQIVND (reference sequence). Trimming cost V 4 bases and J 7 bases, with 26 bases left between them. The CDR3 loop is CASSTSDSLKMLGEQYF. The CDR3 DNA sequence: TGTGCCAGTAGTACTTCAGACAGCCTAAAAATGTTAGGGGAGCAGTACTTC.

The chain uses TRBV2 and TRBJ1-1, with unresolved D. Germline CDR1 and CDR2: SNHLY and FYNNEI. V was clipped by 2 bases and J by 1 base, with 5 bases between them. The CDR3 consists of 13 residues. In nucleotides, the CDR3 is TGTGCCAGCAGTGAAACAGAGAACACTGAAGCTTTCTTT. This gives the protein CASSETENTEAFF.

DNA of the CDR3: TGTGCCAGCAGCCTCGGACGGGGCTACGAGCAGTACTTC. Protein product: CASSLGRGYEQYF. This chain uses TRBV11-2 with TRBJ2-7; a weak D match, TRBD2 (5 bases). The CDR3 is 13 amino acids. The germline V gene has CDR1 SGHAT and CDR2 FQNNGV. V was cut by 5 bases and J by 3 bases, with 11 bases left in between.

The chain has TRBV3-1 (or the pseudogene TRBV3-2) and TRBJ1-1, with D tentatively TRBD1 (6 bases). The V and J ends lost 3 bases and 0 bases respectively, with 11 bases between them. Germline CDR1 is LGHDT and CDR2 is YNNKEL (reference sequence). The CDR3 runs 15 residues. This CDR3 reads CASSHRTVLNTEAFF. The CDR3 nucleotides read TGTGCCAGCAGCCACCGGACAGTGTTGAACACTGAAGCTTTCTTT.

The chain is built from TRBV2 and TRBJ1-4; D remains ambiguous. From germline, CDR1 is SNHLY and CDR2 FYNNEI. V lost 3 bases to trimming and J lost 5 bases, with 13 bases between them. The CDR3 runs to 15 residues. The DNA for the CDR3 is TGTGCCAGCAGTGAGCAGGCCCAGTGGAATGAAAAACTGTTTTTT. It codes for CASSEQAQWNEKLFF.

The chain has TRBV20-1 and TRBJ1-2, with unresolved D. The CDR3 covers 10 residues. Trimming removed 6 bases at V and 5 bases at J, with 7 bases between. Germline assignment: CDR1 DFQATT and CDR2 SNEGSKA (reference sequence). The CDR3 sequence is CSADLYGYTF. The CDR3 nucleotides read TGCAGTGCCGACTTATATGGCTACACCTTC.

This sequence joins TRBV21-1 and TRBJ2-7; the tabulated D call, TRBD2, remains unverified against the DNA. TRBV21-1 is a recognized pseudogene. The CDR3 is 17 residues long. This CDR3 is CASSKVGAGGRGYEQYF. CDR3 DNA sequence: TGTGCCAGCAGCAAAGTAGGAGCGGGGGGGAGAGGGTACGAGCAGTACTTC.

This rearrangement joins TRBV21-1 to TRBJ2-1; TRBD1 is the table's D call and was not checked against the DNA. TRBV21-1 is deemed a pseudogene. CDR3 length equals 17 residues. This CDR3 is CASSVSGQGVKYNEQFF. For the CDR3, the DNA is TGTGCCAGCAGCGTATCGGGACAGGGGGTGAAGTACAATGAGCAGTTCTTC.

The chain couples TRBV30 to TRBJ2-3, with 9 bases matching TRBD2. Germline lookup yields CDR1 GTSNPN and CDR2 SVGIG (reference sequence). V shed 2 bases and J 2 bases; nucleotides not matched to a gene: 5. The CDR3 has 15 residues. The CDR3 DNA reads as TGTGCCTGGAGTCCCCTAGCGGGGTACACAGATACGCAGTATTTT. This translates into CAWSPLAGYTDTQYF.

The chain combines TRBV6-1 with TRBJ2-7; 10 bases fit TRBD1. Germline CDR1 reads MNHNS; CDR2 reads SASEGT. V dropped 3 bases and J dropped 2; count of bases not matched to a gene: 7. This CDR3 is built from 16 residues. Written as DNA, the CDR3 is TGTGCCAGCAGTGAGACAGGGGGCGCGAATGCCTACGAGCAGTACTTC. Translating it yields CASSETGGANAYEQYF.

The chain carries TRBV19 and TRBJ1-2, with a possible D match to TRBD1 (6 bases). CDR1 LNHDA and CDR2 SQIVND come from the germline V gene (reference sequence). CDR3 length: 15 amino acids. V dropped 3 bases and J dropped 0 bases, with 11 bases sitting between them. The CDR3 region is CASSIGGGSNYGYTF. The CDR3 DNA reads as TGTGCCAGTAGTATCGGGGGGGGCTCTAACTATGGCTACACCTTC.

The gene calls are TRBV5-4 and TRBJ2-7; D remains ambiguous. The V gene's germline CDR1 is SGHNT and CDR2 YYREEE (reference sequence). Trimming stripped 1 base from V and 9 bases from J, with 8 bases between. The CDR3 runs 11 residues. In DNA, the CDR3 is TGTGCCAGCAGCTTGAATAGTGTGCAGTACTTC. It yields the protein CASSLNSVQYF.

The chain recombines TRBV6-2 or TRBV6-3 with TRBJ1-1; weak D call: TRBD1 (5 bases). The CDR3 is 14 residues long. CDR1 and CDR2 (germline): MNHEY, SVGEGT. Trimming removed 5 bases from V and 0 bases from J, with 10 bases in between. The CDR3 spells CASSLQGMNTEAFF. In nucleotides, the CDR3 is TGTGCCAGCAGTCTTCAGGGAATGAACACTGAAGCTTTCTTT.

This clone came up a few times. The chain employs TRBV5-1 and TRBJ1-2, with 10 positions matching TRBD1. Trimming at V came to 4 bases and at J to 6 bases, leaving 9 bases not matched to a gene. This CDR3 region has 15 residues. Germline V gene data show CDR1 as SGHRS and CDR2 as YFSETQ. CDR3 loop: CASSLTGTGVDGYTF. In nucleotides, the CDR3 is TGCGCCAGCAGCCTCACCGGGACAGGGGTTGATGGCTACACCTTC.

The chain combines TRBV5-5 with TRBJ2-4; the match to TRBD2 covers 13 bases. From germline, CDR1 is SGHKS and CDR2 YYEKEE (reference sequence). The V segment lost 4 bases and the J segment 6 bases; nucleotides outside the gene matches: 10. The CDR3 extends over 17 amino acids. CDR3 sequence reads: CASSERTSGGSGNIQYF. The DNA of the CDR3 is TGTGCCAGCAGCGAACGGACTAGCGGGGGCTCGGGAAACATTCAGTACTTC.

V usage is TRBV19 and J usage is TRBJ2-5; 7 bases agree with TRBD1. Per the germline V gene, CDR1 is LNHDA and CDR2 is SQIVND (reference sequence). This CDR3 is built from 14 residues. V shed 4 bases, J shed 5 bases, and the junction held 7 bases outside the gene matches. As DNA, the CDR3 is TGTGCCAGTAGTAAAAGACAGGGTGGGGAGACCCAGTACTTC. Protein sequence: CASSKRQGGETQYF.

The chain joins TRBV19 to TRBJ1-5; D unresolved. Germline V lookup: CDR1 LNHDA, CDR2 SQIVND (reference sequence). This CDR3 comprises 15 residues. Trimming removed 7 bases from V and 1 base from J, with 14 bases in between. CDR3 sequence (DNA): TGTGCCAGTATAACAACATTCGGGAGCAATCAGCCCCAGCATTTT. Amino acid sequence: CASITTFGSNQPQHF.

The chain links TRBV28 to TRBJ1-1; D may be TRBD1 (5 bases). V was trimmed by 6 bases and J by 2 bases, leaving 13 bases between them. Looked up from germline, CDR1 is MDHEN and CDR2 is SYDVKM. The CDR3 length is 14 residues. DNA of the CDR3: TGTGCCAGCAGCCATGAAGGGGCAAACACTGAAGCTTTCTTT. It translates to CASSHEGANTEAFF. The variable domain in full, completed from reference TRBV28 and TRBJ1-1, reads DVKVTQSSRYLVKRTGEKVFLECVQDMDHENMFWYRQDPGLGLRLIYFSYDVKMKEKGDIPEGYSVSREKKERFSLILESASTNQTSMYLCASSHEGANTEAFFGQGTRLTVV.

This chain joins TRBV10-3 and TRBJ1-1, with unresolved D. Trimming removed 2 bases from V and 5 bases from J, with 12 bases in between. CDR1 ENHRY and CDR2 SYGVKD come from the germline V gene. The CDR3 covers 14 residues. The CDR3 sequence is CAISESPQKTEAFF. CDR3 nucleotide sequence: TGTGCCATCAGTGAGAGCCCCCAAAAGACTGAAGCTTTCTTT.

The V gene is TRBV27, the J gene TRBJ1-1; 7 bases align to TRBD1. Trimming took 8 bases from V and 1 from J; bases not matched to a gene: 10. The CDR3 has 15 amino acids. Germline CDR1 is MNHEY and CDR2 is SMNVEV (reference sequence). The CDR3 DNA is TGTGCCAGCCGATTAAACAGGGGAGGGAACACTGAAGCTTTCTTT. Its protein product is CASRLNRGGNTEAFF.

The V call is TRBV27, the J call TRBJ2-3; 9 bases agree with TRBD1. CDR3 size: 15 residues. Looked up from germline, CDR1 is MNHEY and CDR2 is SMNVEV (reference sequence). After removal of 7 bases from V and 4 bases from J, the junction contained 9 bases not matched to a gene. The CDR3 loop is CASTRPGQGPDTQYF. The CDR3 DNA reads TGTGCCAGCACCCGTCCGGGACAGGGTCCAGATACGCAGTATTTT.

The chain couples TRBV4-2 to TRBJ2-1; 8 bases fit TRBD2. The CDR3 is 17 residues long. CDR1 and CDR2 from the germline V gene are LGHNA and YNFKEQ. After removal of 1 base from V and 0 bases from J, the junction contained 5 bases not matched to a gene. Here the CDR3 DNA reads TGTGCCAGCAGCCAAGCCACTAGCGGAATCTCCTACAATGAGCAGTTCTTC. It yields the protein CASSQATSGISYNEQFF.

The rearrangement joins TRBV27 to TRBJ2-5, with 7 nucleotides matching TRBD1. The V gene's germline CDR1 is MNHEY and CDR2 SMNVEV (reference sequence). V lost 3 bases and J lost 5; bases outside the gene matches: 3. The CDR3 spans 13 residues. The CDR3 sequence is CASSFHRGETQYF. The DNA of the CDR3 is TGTGCCAGCAGTTTTCACAGGGGTGAGACCCAGTACTTC.

This chain connects TRBV5-3 to TRBJ1-4, with 9 bases fitting TRBD1. TRBV5-3 is an open reading frame whose function is uncertain. V was clipped by 8 bases and J by 3 bases; unmatched bases: 8. The CDR3 is 15 residues long. The CDR3 DNA reads as TGTGCCAGCTGTGACAGGGGGATACCTAATGAAAAACTGTTTTTT. This sequence encodes CASCDRGIPNEKLFF.